There are a few counts of the clone carrying this T cell receptor (beta chain). Its antigen is unidentified. Time point indicated: pre-sensitization, week 0. Treatment in this sample: therapeutic diphenylcyclopropenone sensitization with weekly scalp DPC. The starting material, unfractionated whole blood, was used for total RNA extraction. This sample stems from a study of human T cells and chemical hapten exposure. Study background: Weekly diphenylcyclopropenone doses were given to patients' scalps across the approximately 24-week study. Study observations and caveats: After DPC sensitization, TCRs above 1 in 1000 frequency showed no change.

CDR1 is SGDLS, CDR2 YYNGEE, per germline. V dropped 0 bases and J dropped 1; count of bases not matched to a gene: 6. The CDR3 is 17 amino acids. Via MiXCR, TCRdb re-called the RACE reads, giving one row per CDR3 protein. In the table there are about 250,000 distinct CDR3 sequences, approximately 7.5% of which are singletons. The sequence was obtained from a man aged 18-30 years with alopecia areata. Some clones in this sample may be carry-over from other donors' samples. The source material was whole blood, sampled in connection with sensitization to the hapten diphenylcyclopropenone (DPC). The chain has TRBV9 and TRBJ2-5; 10 positions agree with TRBD1. CDR3 DNA sequence: TGTGCCAGCAGCGTAGGGAGCTGGACAGGGGGCCAAGAGACCCAGTACTTC. Its protein product is CASSVGSWTGGQETQYF.